Detailed here is one T cell receptor (beta chain). Membership in each cohort depended on participant-reported clinical history. Under the authors' procedure: Reference gene primer amplification yielded estimated nucleated cell counts. Data came from immunoSEQ multiplex PCR; TCRdb stores just in-frame clones and leaves some out. That table furnishes V, J and clone size, whereas the DNA furnished D and trimming. The data show more than 150,000 clones, 60% to 80% seen once. The sample is drawn from a study of blood T cell repertoires in COVID-19. Study-wide background: Samples came from the United States, Italy and Spain, spanning acute and convalescent COVID-19. PBMCs, B-cell-depleted T cells, or T cells provided the cDNA or gDNA that made up the material.

There are 13 residues in the CDR3. Germline CDR1 LNHDA, CDR2 SQIVND (reference sequence). Trimming pared 5 bases from V and 6 bases from J, leaving 11 bases between. The rearrangement links TRBV19 to TRBJ1-5; possible D gene TRBD1, 6 bases. The sample was PBMCs or T cells enriched from blood (not recorded which). The sequence was obtained from a man aged 55 to 70 who had been exposed to COVID-19. The CDR3 nucleotides are TGTGCCAGTAGTGAACAGGGAATTCAGCCCCAGCATTTT. This gives the protein CASSEQGIQPQHF.